This T cell receptor (beta chain) was captured by sequencing in a study of PD-L1 blockade in urothelial cancer. About the study: Starting in about 2014, patients were given atezolizumab (1,200 mg intravenously every 3 weeks).

The CDR3 is 15 residues long. Germline assignment: CDR1 MNHNS and CDR2 SASEGT. The V segment lost 2 bases and the J segment 6 bases; nucleotides outside the gene matches: 5. Time point indicated: peripheral blood 6 weeks after treatment start. Libraries were prepared by immunoSEQ multiplex PCR; TCRdb keeps only in-frame clonotypes and omits some of them. The sample shows 100,000 to 150,000 clones, more than 70% of them seen only once. The sequencing used PBMCs, collected around atezolizumab (anti-PD-L1) treatment. The chain employs TRBV6-1 and TRBJ2-1; the match to TRBD2 covers 9 bases. This clonotype originated in a man aged 50 to 59 with urothelial cancer. The CDR3 nucleotides are TGTGCCAGCAGTGAAAGTAGCGGGGGAGCCAATGAGCAGTTCTTC. Protein product: CASSESSGGANEQFF.